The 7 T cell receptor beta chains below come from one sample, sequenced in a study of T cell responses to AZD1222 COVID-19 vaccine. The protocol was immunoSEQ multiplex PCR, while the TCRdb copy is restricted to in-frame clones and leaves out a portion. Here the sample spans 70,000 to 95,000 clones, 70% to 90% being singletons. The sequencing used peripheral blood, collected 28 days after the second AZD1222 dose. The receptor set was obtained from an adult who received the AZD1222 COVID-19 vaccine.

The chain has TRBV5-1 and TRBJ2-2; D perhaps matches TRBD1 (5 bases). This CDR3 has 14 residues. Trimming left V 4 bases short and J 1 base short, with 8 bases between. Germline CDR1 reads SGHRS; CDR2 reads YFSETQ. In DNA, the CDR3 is TGCGCCAGCAGCCCCCAGGGGAACACCGGGGAGCTGTTTTTT. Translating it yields CASSPQGNTGELFF. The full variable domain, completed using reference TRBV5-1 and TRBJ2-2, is KAGVTQTPRYLIKTRGQQVTLSCSPISGHRSVSWYQQTPGQGLQFLFEYFSETQRNKGNFPGRFSGRQFSNSRSEMNVSTLELGDSALYLCASSPQGNTGELFFGEGSRLTVL.

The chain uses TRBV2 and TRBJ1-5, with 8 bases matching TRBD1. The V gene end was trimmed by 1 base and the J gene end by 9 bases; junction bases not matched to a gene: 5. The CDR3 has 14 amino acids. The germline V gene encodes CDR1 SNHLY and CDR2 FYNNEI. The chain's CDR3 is CASSEEDRAGPQHF. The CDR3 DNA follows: TGTGCCAGCAGTGAAGAGGACAGGGCTGGGCCCCAGCATTTT.

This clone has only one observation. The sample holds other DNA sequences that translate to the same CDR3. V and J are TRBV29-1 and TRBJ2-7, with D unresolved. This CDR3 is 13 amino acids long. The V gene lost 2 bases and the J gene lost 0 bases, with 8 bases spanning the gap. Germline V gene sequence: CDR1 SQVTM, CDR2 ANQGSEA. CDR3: CSVEPDNSYEQYF. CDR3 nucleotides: TGCAGCGTTGAACCTGATAACTCCTACGAGCAGTACTTC.

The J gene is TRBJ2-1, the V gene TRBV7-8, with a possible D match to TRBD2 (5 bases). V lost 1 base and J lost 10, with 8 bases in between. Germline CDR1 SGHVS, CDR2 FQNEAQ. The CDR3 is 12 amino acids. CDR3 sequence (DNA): TGTGCCAGCAGCTTAGGACGAGGGGAGCAGTTCTTC. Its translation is CASSLGRGEQFF.

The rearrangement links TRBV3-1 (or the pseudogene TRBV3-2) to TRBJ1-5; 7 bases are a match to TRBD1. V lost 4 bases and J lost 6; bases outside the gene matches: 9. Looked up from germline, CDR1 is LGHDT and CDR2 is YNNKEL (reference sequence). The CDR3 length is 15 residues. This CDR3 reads CASSPTTGVAQPQHF. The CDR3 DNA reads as TGTGCCAGCAGCCCTACTACAGGGGTTGCTCAGCCCCAGCATTTT.

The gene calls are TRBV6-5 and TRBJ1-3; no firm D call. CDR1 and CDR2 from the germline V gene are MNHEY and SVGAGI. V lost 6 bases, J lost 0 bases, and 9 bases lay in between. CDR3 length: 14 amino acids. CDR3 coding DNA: TGTGCCAGCAGAGCGTCAGGCTCTGGAAACACCATATATTTT. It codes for CASRASGSGNTIYF.

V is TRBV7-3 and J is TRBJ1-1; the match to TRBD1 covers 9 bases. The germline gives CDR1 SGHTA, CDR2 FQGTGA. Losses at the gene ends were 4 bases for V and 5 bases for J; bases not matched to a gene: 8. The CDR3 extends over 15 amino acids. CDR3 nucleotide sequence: TGTGCCAGCAGCTCCGCCGGGACAGGGTATACTGAAGCTTTCTTT. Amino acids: CASSSAGTGYTEAFF.